This entry describes one TCR beta chain. Antigen: not known. Repertoires were generated with immunoSEQ multiplex PCR, while TCRdb's copy carries only in-frame clones and drops some. The sample includes about 10,000 clones, roughly two thirds seen only once; the top ten take more than 45%. This specimen comes from a study of OX40 agonist ivuxolimab in advanced cancers. Broader study findings: There was clonal expansion of CD4+ and CD8+ blood T cells by week 6 at 0.1 to 3.0 mg/kg.

The sample in question was CD4+ or CD8+ T cells sorted from blood, obtained in a trial of the OX40 agonist ivuxolimab. The TCR originated in an adult with an advanced solid tumor such as melanoma, head and neck, liver or kidney cancer.

CDR3 in amino acids: CASSLGGSWNEQFF. The CDR3 DNA follows: TGTGCCAGCAGTTTGGGGGGCTCCTGGAATGAGCAGTTCTTC. V gene TRBV28 combines with J gene TRBJ2-1, with D perhaps being TRBD1 or TRBD2 (6 bases each). The V end was cut by 3 bases, the J end by 7 bases, with 13 bases between. Germline CDR1 is MDHEN and CDR2 is SYDVKM. The CDR3 contains 14 residues.